This T cell receptor (beta chain) emerged from a study of blood T cell repertoires in COVID-19. Study context: Some COVID-19 samples were acute and others convalescent; all came from the United States, Italy and Spain. PBMCs, B-cell-depleted T cells, or T cells provided the cDNA or gDNA that made up the material.

The CDR3 loop spans 15 amino acids. Germline V gives CDR1 MNHEY, CDR2 SVGEGT. V lost 6 bases and J 0 bases, leaving 13 bases between the germline ends. The protocol was immunoSEQ multiplex PCR, while the TCRdb copy is restricted to in-frame clones and leaves out a portion. In the table there are approximately 50,000 clones, 89% of which are singletons. This clonotype was sampled from a human donor in a cohort sampled during active COVID-19. The chain joins TRBV6-2 or TRBV6-3 to TRBJ2-3, with TRBD2 as a possible D gene (5 bases). The sequencing sample was made of peripheral blood. The chain's CDR3 is CASSPWRVSTDTQYF. In nucleotides, the CDR3 is TGTGCCAGCAGCCCATGGCGGGTCAGCACAGATACGCAGTATTTT.